The clone carrying this T cell receptor beta chain was counted many times. TCRdb processed the reads anew with MiXCR; each CDR3 protein has one entry. The sample shows 450,000 to 550,000 distinct CDR3 sequences, 16% of them seen only once. Germline V lookup: CDR1 SGHNT, CDR2 YYREEE (reference sequence). This CDR3 is built from 15 residues. Trimming stripped 0 bases from V and 6 bases from J, with 15 bases between. The source of the sample is a study of T cell repertoires in cytomegalovirus infection. Study summary: Public TCR beta signatures were indicative of both CMV infection and a matching HLA type.

The genes are TRBV5-4 and TRBJ1-2; D possibly corresponds to TRBD1 (5 bases). The receptor was derived from a human donor in good health (CMV status not recorded). Some clones in this sample may be carry-over from other donors' samples. Input material: CD8+ T cells from PBMCs. The CDR3 loop reads CASSLGGEGRNGYTF. For the CDR3, the DNA is TGTGCCAGCAGCTTGGGAGGAGAGGGGCGGAATGGCTACACCTTC.